Below are 5 T cell receptor beta chains sequenced from a single sample in a study of cytomegalovirus exposure and HLA in healthy donors. PCR used 60 Vbeta primers and 13 Jbeta primers. Clones were read by immunoSEQ multiplex PCR, and TCRdb kept only the in-frame ones, dropping some. The profile shows around 190,000 clones, 65% to 80% of them singletons. The specimen was PBMCs. These receptors all come from a woman aged 25-40 years in good health and CMV-seropositive.

This chain joins TRBV6-1 and TRBJ2-7; 11 nucleotides match TRBD2. Germline assignment: CDR1 MNHNS and CDR2 SASEGT. Trimming cost V 4 bases and J 3 bases; bases outside gene matches: 2. The CDR3 has 14 amino acids. DNA for the CDR3: TGTGCCAGCAGTGTACTAGCGGGAGTCTACGAGCAGTACTTC. Protein sequence: CASSVLAGVYEQYF.

This chain joins TRBV7-9 and TRBJ2-1, with 9 bases fitting TRBD2. This CDR3 region has 17 residues. CDR1 and CDR2 (germline): SEHNR, FQNEAQ (reference sequence). With V trimmed by 6 bases and J by 7 bases, 16 bases remained unmatched. In DNA, the CDR3 is TGTGCCAGCAGTCCCCAGGTCTGGGGACTAGCACGTAATGAGCAGTTCTTC. This gives the protein CASSPQVWGLARNEQFF.

V is TRBV29-1 and J is TRBJ1-1; D unresolved. This CDR3 is 11 amino acids long. Germline assignment: CDR1 SQVTM and CDR2 ANQGSEA. The V end lost 0 bases, the J end lost 12 bases, and 11 bases lay between the germline ends. The CDR3 nucleotides are TGCAGCGTTGAAGATAGAGGGAGAACTTTCTTT. It specifies CSVEDRGRTFF.

The V and J genes are TRBV19 and TRBJ2-6; 9 bases align to TRBD2. The CDR3 is 15 residues long. The V gene end was trimmed by 6 bases and the J gene end by 4 bases; junction bases not matched to a gene: 4. Germline CDR1 is LNHDA and CDR2 is SQIVND (reference sequence). CDR3 residues: CASRVAGAGANVLTF. DNA for the CDR3: TGTGCCAGTAGGGTAGCGGGAGCCGGGGCCAACGTCCTGACTTTC.

The chain is built from TRBV10-3 and TRBJ2-7, with 7 bases matching TRBD2. V gave up 7 bases and J gave up 5 bases; unmatched junction bases: 5. The CDR3 is made up of 12 amino acids. The germline V gene has CDR1 ENHRY and CDR2 SYGVKD. Written as DNA, the CDR3 is TGTGCCATCACCCCAGGGAGGGACGAGCAGTACTTC. It encodes CAITPGRDEQYF.